One T cell receptor beta chain is described in this entry. The data stem from a study of beta chain features in type 1 diabetes. Study information: Age, gender, cell numbers and subset yield matched between patients and controls.

Germline V gives CDR1 KGHSH, CDR2 LQKENI. The CDR3 sequence is 17 residues long. V dropped 1 base and J dropped 11; count of bases not matched to a gene: 18. Expressed TCRB transcripts got sequenced, as all isolated RNA was reverse transcribed. Sequenced by immunoSEQ multiplex PCR; TCRdb stores in-frame clones only, minus some. The sample carries about 150,000 clones, approximately 52% recorded once. This chain uses TRBV18 with TRBJ2-5; 8 positions agree with TRBD2. Specimen: Tregs from blood. This receptor was obtained from a man between 18 and 29 years old in good health. CDR3 protein: CASSPRVTSGGSREQYF. For the CDR3, the DNA is TGTGCCAGCTCACCACGGGTCACGAGCGGGGGCTCTCGGGAGCAGTACTTC.